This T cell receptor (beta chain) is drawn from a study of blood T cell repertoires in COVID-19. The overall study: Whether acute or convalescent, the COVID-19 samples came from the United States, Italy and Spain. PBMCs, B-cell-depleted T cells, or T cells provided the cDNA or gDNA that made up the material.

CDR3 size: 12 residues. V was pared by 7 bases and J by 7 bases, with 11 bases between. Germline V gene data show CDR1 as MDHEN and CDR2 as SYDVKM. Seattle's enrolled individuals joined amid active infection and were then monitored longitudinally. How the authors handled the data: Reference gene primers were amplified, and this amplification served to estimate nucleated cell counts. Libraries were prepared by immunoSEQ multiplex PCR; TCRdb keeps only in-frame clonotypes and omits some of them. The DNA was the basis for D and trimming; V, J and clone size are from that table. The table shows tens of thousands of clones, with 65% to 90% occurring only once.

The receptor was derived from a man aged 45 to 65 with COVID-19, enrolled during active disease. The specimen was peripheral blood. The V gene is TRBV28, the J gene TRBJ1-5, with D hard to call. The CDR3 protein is CASTSTEQPQHF. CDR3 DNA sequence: TGTGCCAGCACCTCAACCGAGCAGCCCCAGCATTTT.